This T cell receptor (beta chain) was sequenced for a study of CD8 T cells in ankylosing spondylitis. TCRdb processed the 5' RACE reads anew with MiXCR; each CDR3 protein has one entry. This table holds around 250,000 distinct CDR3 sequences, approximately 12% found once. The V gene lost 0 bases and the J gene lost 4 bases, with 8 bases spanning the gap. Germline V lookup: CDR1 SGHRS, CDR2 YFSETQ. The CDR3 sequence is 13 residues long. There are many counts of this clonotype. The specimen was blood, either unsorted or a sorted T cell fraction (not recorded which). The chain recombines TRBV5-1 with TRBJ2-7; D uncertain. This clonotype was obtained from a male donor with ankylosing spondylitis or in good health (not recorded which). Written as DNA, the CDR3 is TGCGCCAGCAGCTTGGGTCCTATATACGAGCAGTACTTC. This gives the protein CASSLGPIYEQYF.